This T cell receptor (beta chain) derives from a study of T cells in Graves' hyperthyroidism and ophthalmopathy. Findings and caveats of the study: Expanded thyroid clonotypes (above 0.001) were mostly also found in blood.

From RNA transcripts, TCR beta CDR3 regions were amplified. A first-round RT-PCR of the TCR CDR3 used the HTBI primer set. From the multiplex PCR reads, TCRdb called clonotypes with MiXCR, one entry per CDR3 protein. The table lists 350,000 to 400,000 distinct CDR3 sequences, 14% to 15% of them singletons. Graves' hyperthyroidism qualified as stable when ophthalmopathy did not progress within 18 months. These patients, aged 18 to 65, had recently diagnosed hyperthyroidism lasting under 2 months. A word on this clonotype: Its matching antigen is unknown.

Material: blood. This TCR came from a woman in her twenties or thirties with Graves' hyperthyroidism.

CDR3 nucleotide sequence: TGTGCCAGCAGACAGGGGCTGTACACTGAAGCTTTCTTT. It is translated as CASRQGLYTEAFF. The chain combines TRBV7-8 with TRBJ1-1, with TRBD1 matching 7 bases. There are 13 residues in the CDR3. J was trimmed by 3 bases and V by 6 bases; bases with no gene match: 4. Germline V gene data show CDR1 as SGHVS and CDR2 as FQNEAQ.